The 30 T cell receptor beta chains below were found in one sample sequenced in a study of CXCR3-negative and CXCR3-positive naive CD8 T cells. 5' RACE that incorporated UMI labels was used to prepare the TRB cDNA libraries. For each CDR3 protein, TCRdb gives one entry from its re-call of the 5' RACE reads, without DNA. Found here are roughly 100,000 distinct CDR3 sequences; the top ten clones hold about 1%. The sample taken for sequencing was naive CXCR3- CD8+ T cells from blood. As for subset: CD45RO-CCR7+CD27+CD95- naive CD8+ T cells lacking CXCR3 (TNR3-). The receptor set was obtained from a human donor in good health. Some clones in this sample may be carry-over from other donors' samples.

The V gene is TRBV10-3, the J gene TRBJ2-5; no DNA is available, so the TRBD1 call from TCRdb remains unchecked. Germline loops: CDR1 ENHRY, CDR2 SYGVKD. This CDR3 is built from 14 residues. CDR3: CAISESAGRETQYF.

The chain links TRBV5-6 to TRBJ2-1; there is no DNA to check the TCRdb D call of TRBD2. Per germline, CDR1 SGHDT and CDR2 YYEEEE. The CDR3 contains 15 residues. This CDR3 reads CASSLSGVSYNDQFF.

V usage is TRBV5-6 and J usage is TRBJ2-1; without DNA, the TCRdb call of TRBD1 cannot be checked. The length of the CDR3 is 13 residues. Germline CDR1 SGHDT, CDR2 YYEEEE. This CDR3 is CASSPPVREEQFF.

The V and J genes are TRBV12-3 or TRBV12-4 and TRBJ1-1. The CDR3 length is 14 residues. The CDR3 is CASSVFRLDTEAFF.

The chain links TRBV29-1 to TRBJ1-1. CDR1 is SQVTM and CDR2 is ANQGSEA in the germline V gene. The CDR3 is made up of 13 amino acids. The CDR3 here is CSVAPRRVTEAFF.

The J gene is TRBJ1-1, the V gene TRBV7-9. This CDR3 is built from 12 residues. CDR1 is SEHNR, CDR2 FQNEAQ, per germline (reference sequence). The CDR3 loop is CASRGRVPEAFF.

The J gene is TRBJ2-7, the V gene TRBV28; TCRdb proposes TRBD1, but this gene call is untestable without DNA. The CDR3 runs to 13 residues. Per germline, CDR1 MDHEN and CDR2 SYDVKM. The CDR3 loop reads CARNRDGPYEQYF.

The CDR3 region is CASSGSGSQETQYF. The genes are TRBV28 and TRBJ2-5; TCRdb reports TRBD1, a call that lacks DNA to check it against. CDR1 MDHEN and CDR2 SYDVKM come from the germline V gene. The CDR3 is 14 amino acids.

This rearrangement joins TRBV28 to TRBJ2-3; the D gene TCRdb calls, TRBD2, cannot be checked with no DNA. CDR1 and CDR2 from the germline V gene are MDHEN and SYDVKM. There are 18 residues in the CDR3. The CDR3 is CASSLGGGQTRLTDTQYF.

V and J are TRBV9 and TRBJ1-1. The germline V gene has CDR1 SGDLS and CDR2 YYNGEE. CDR3 length: 13 residues. CDR3 sequence reads: CASSVGAGPEAFF.

This rearrangement joins TRBV29-1 to TRBJ2-1; the D gene TCRdb calls, TRBD2, cannot be checked with no DNA. CDR1 is SQVTM and CDR2 is ANQGSEA in the germline V gene. This CDR3 has 13 amino acids. The CDR3 loop is CSVVAGGYNEQFF.

The chain links TRBV29-1 to TRBJ2-1; no DNA is available, so the TRBD1 call from TCRdb remains unchecked. CDR1 SQVTM and CDR2 ANQGSEA come from the germline V gene. This CDR3 contains 14 residues. CDR3 loop: CSVESGRRYNEQFF.

The rearrangement uses TRBV29-1 and TRBJ2-7; the TRBD1 assignment by TCRdb is unverifiable without DNA. CDR1 is SQVTM and CDR2 is ANQGSEA in the germline V gene. This CDR3 contains 13 residues. CDR3: CSVVPSASYEQYF.

The chain is built from TRBV7-3 and TRBJ2-3. The CDR3 has 15 amino acids. CDR1 SGHTA and CDR2 FQGTGA come from the germline V gene. CDR3 region: CASSFLARSTDTQYF.

The chain has TRBV6-2 or TRBV6-3 and TRBJ2-1. The CDR3 is made up of 14 amino acids. Germline CDR1 reads MNHEY; CDR2 reads SVGEGT. CDR3 amino acids: CASSYSDGYNEQFF.

The rearrangement uses TRBV12-5 and TRBJ2-3; TCRdb lists TRBD1, though no DNA is available to test this call. Germline loops: CDR1 LGHNT, CDR2 FRNRAP. The CDR3 is made up of 16 amino acids. The CDR3 region is CASGLTQGYGTDTQYF.

This clonotype shows up as medium-sized (0.01 to 0.1%) by frequency. J is TRBJ2-1 and V is TRBV29-1; TCRdb's D call of TRBD1 is untestable without DNA. The CDR3 is made up of 13 amino acids. Germline V gene data show CDR1 as SQVTM and CDR2 as ANQGSEA. The CDR3 sequence: CSVEDLTVDEQFF.

The chain has TRBV29-1 and TRBJ2-1; TCRdb returns TRBD2, unconfirmable since there is no DNA. The CDR3 is 17 residues long. Germline assignment: CDR1 SQVTM and CDR2 ANQGSEA. CDR3 sequence reads: CSVTPGLAGGFYNEQFF.

The chain couples TRBV3-2 to TRBJ2-1; absent DNA, TCRdb's TRBD2 call cannot be checked. TRBV3-2 is annotated as a pseudogene. The CDR3 spans 15 residues. The CDR3: CASSLVAGIYNEQFF.

The J gene is TRBJ2-1, the V gene TRBV2. This CDR3 is built from 16 residues. The germline CDR1 and CDR2 sequences are SNHLY and FYNNEI. The chain's CDR3 is CASSLGFGSSYNEQFF.

This chain links TRBV28 with TRBJ2-7; no DNA is available, so the TRBD2 call from TCRdb remains unchecked. The CDR3 totals 14 residues. In germline, CDR1 is MDHEN, CDR2 SYDVKM. This CDR3 is CASSSVADPYEQYF.

The J gene is TRBJ2-1, the V gene TRBV4-1; TCRdb outputs TRBD2, but without DNA this stays unchecked. In germline, CDR1 is MGHRA, CDR2 YSYEKL. There are 13 residues in the CDR3. CDR3 loop: CASRASGYNEQFF.

The chain links TRBV5-1 to TRBJ2-2; TCRdb selects TRBD2, and the lack of DNA leaves this call unchecked. Per germline, CDR1 SGHRS and CDR2 YFSETQ. The CDR3 has 14 residues. CDR3 sequence reads: CASYSGGNTGELFF.

This chain connects TRBV20-1 to TRBJ1-2; TCRdb's assignment of TRBD1 cannot be checked, as there is no DNA. The CDR3 covers 16 residues. The germline V gene has CDR1 DFQATT and CDR2 SNEGSKA (reference sequence). CDR3 sequence reads: CSARSKADRGHWGYTF.

The chain recombines TRBV29-1 with TRBJ2-1; TCRdb's D gene call, TRBD2, goes unchecked for lack of DNA. Germline CDR1 is SQVTM and CDR2 is ANQGSEA. The CDR3 length is 13 residues. The CDR3 is CSGLAITYNEQFF.

The gene calls are TRBV29-1 and TRBJ1-2. The CDR3 covers 11 residues. Germline CDR1 is SQVTM and CDR2 is ANQGSEA. CDR3 sequence reads: CSVARGGGYTF.

V gene TRBV7-9 combines with J gene TRBJ1-1; the TRBD1 assignment by TCRdb is unverifiable without DNA. This CDR3 has 12 residues. The germline CDR1 and CDR2 sequences are SEHNR and FQNEAQ (reference sequence). The CDR3 region is CASSPWTGEAFF.

The rearrangement joins TRBV10-3 to TRBJ2-3; the D call of TRBD1 rests on TCRdb alone, since no DNA is present to check it. The germline CDR1 and CDR2 sequences are ENHRY and SYGVKD. The CDR3 has 13 residues. CDR3 sequence reads: CAISEVPVGTQYF.

The V gene is TRBV20-1, the J gene TRBJ2-7; TCRdb indicates TRBD2, and absent DNA this call remains unverified. CDR1 is DFQATT, CDR2 SNEGSKA, per germline (reference sequence). The CDR3 has 14 amino acids. CDR3 sequence: CSASRAGISYEQYF.

The genes are TRBV7-6 and TRBJ2-7; the D call of TRBD1 rests on TCRdb alone, since no DNA is present to check it. The CDR3 loop spans 14 amino acids. Germline V CDR1 and CDR2: SGHVS, FNYEAQ. The CDR3 protein is CASSPGTGWGEQYF.